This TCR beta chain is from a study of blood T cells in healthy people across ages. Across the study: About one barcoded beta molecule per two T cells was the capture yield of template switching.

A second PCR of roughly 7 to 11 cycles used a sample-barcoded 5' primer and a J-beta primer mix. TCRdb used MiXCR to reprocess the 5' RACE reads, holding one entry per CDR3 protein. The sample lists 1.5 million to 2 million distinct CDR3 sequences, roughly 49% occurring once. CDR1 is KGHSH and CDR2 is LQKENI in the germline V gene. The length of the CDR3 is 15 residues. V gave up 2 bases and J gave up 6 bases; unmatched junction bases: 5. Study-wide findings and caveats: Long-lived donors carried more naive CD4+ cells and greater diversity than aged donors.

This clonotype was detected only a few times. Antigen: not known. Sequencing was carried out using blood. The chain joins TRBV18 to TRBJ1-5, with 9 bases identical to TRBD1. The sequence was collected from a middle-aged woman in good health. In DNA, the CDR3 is TGTGCCAGCTCACCAAGGACAGGGGAAAGTCAGCCCCAGCATTTT. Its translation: CASSPRTGESQPQHF.